This T cell receptor (beta chain) is from a study of blood T cell repertoires in COVID-19. About the research overall: Acute and convalescent COVID-19 samples came from the United States, Italy and Spain. Nucleic acid was either cDNA or gDNA, and it came from T cells, B-cell-depleted T cells, or PBMCs.

In the original processing: Counts of nucleated cells, estimated from reference gene primer amplification, were obtained. Clones were sequenced by immunoSEQ multiplex PCR, and TCRdb holds only the in-frame ones, with some missing. For V, J and clone size, that table is used; D and trimming come from the DNA. The sample holds around 170,000 clones, roughly four fifths seen once. Germline V gives CDR1 SGHRS, CDR2 YFSETQ. Losses at the gene ends were 3 bases for V and 6 bases for J; bases not matched to a gene: 3. The CDR3 extends over 14 amino acids. The sequence came from a woman in her thirties or forties with acute or convalescent COVID-19. The chain carries TRBV5-1 and TRBJ1-2; 12 positions match TRBD1. Sequencing used peripheral blood. The CDR3 region is CASSSGTGGNGYTF. As DNA, the CDR3 is TGCGCCAGCAGCTCCGGGACAGGGGGCAATGGCTACACCTTC.